These 13 T cell receptor beta chains were sequenced from one sample in a study of identical twins. TCRdb re-analysed the 5' RACE reads in MiXCR, keeping a single row per CDR3 protein. The sample contains about 100,000 distinct CDR3 sequences, about 6% of which appear only once. Sequenced: memory T cells sorted from blood. These receptors were taken from a woman aged 50 to 60 in good health.

The CDR3 loop reads CASTPVQGYQYF. The CDR3 nucleotides read TGTGCCAGCACCCCGGTACAGGGTTATCAGTACTTC. The rearrangement joins TRBV6-1 to TRBJ2-4, with D possibly matching TRBD1 (6 bases). The germline V gene encodes CDR1 MNHNS and CDR2 SASEGT. V was clipped by 7 bases and J by 12 bases, with 16 bases between them. CDR3 length: 12 amino acids.

This clonotype was recorded many times. The V call is TRBV5-1, the J call TRBJ2-1; D possibly corresponds to TRBD2 (6 bases). Germline CDR1 is SGHRS and CDR2 is YFSETQ. Trimming removed 6 bases at V and 5 bases at J, with 9 bases between. CDR3 size: 12 residues. This CDR3 reads CASKRVNNEQFF. In DNA form, the CDR3 reads TGCGCCAGCAAGCGGGTAAACAATGAGCAGTTCTTC.

Many counts were recorded for this clonotype. The CDR3 DNA is TGCAGTGGTAAAGGGACTAGCGGACCCTCCTATGAGCAGTTCTTC. Protein product: CSGKGTSGPSYEQFF. This chain uses TRBV20-1 with TRBJ2-1; 11 bases match TRBD2. Per germline, CDR1 DFQATT and CDR2 SNEGSKA (reference sequence). V trimming: 7 bases; J trimming: 8 bases; junction bases outside the gene matches: 13. CDR3 length: 15 amino acids.

This clonotype was seen ten or more times. CDR3 residues: CASSPLNRDIAGEQYF. The CDR3 coding sequence is TGCGCCAGCAGCCCACTAAACCGGGACATCGCAGGGGAGCAGTACTTC. The chain has TRBV5-1 and TRBJ2-7, with D possibly matching TRBD1 (6 bases). Germline V gene data show CDR1 as SGHRS and CDR2 as YFSETQ. The CDR3 is made up of 16 amino acids. The V end was cut by 4 bases, the J end by 7 bases, with 24 bases between.

This clonotype appeared many times. This sequence joins TRBV3-1 and TRBJ2-2, with a weak D call TRBD2 (6 bases). CDR3 length: 15 amino acids. CDR1 LGHDT and CDR2 YNNKEL come from the germline V gene (reference sequence). Deletions cut 4 bases from V and 5 bases from J, with 14 bases between. The CDR3 sequence: CASSPLGRRTGELFF. DNA of the CDR3: TGTGCCAGCAGCCCTTTAGGGAGGAGGACCGGGGAGCTGTTTTTT.

The genes are TRBV12-3 or TRBV12-4 and TRBJ1-4; TRBD1 aligns across 8 bases. The J segment lost 8 bases and the V segment lost 6 bases, leaving 5 bases of the junction unmatched. CDR3 length: 13 residues. CDR3 in amino acids: CASSGTGVEKLFF. CDR3 coding DNA: TGTGCCAGCAGCGGGACAGGAGTCGAAAAACTGTTTTTT.

The chain uses TRBV11-2 and TRBJ2-3; D not certain. The CDR3 loop spans 13 amino acids. Germline CDR1 and CDR2: SGHAT and FQNNGV. V shed 5 bases and J shed 4 bases, with 10 bases lying between them. As DNA, the CDR3 is TGTGCCAGCAGCCCCACCCTCCCAGATACGCAGTATTTT. Translating it yields CASSPTLPDTQYF.

J is TRBJ1-1 and V is TRBV27; 7 bases are shared with TRBD1. From germline, CDR1 is MNHEY and CDR2 SMNVEV (reference sequence). V trimming: 4 bases; J trimming: 8 bases; junction bases outside the gene matches: 13. This CDR3 contains 15 residues. The DNA of the CDR3 is TGTGCCAGCAGTTCTCCCCCCAAAGGACAGGTAGAAGCTTTCTTT. It is translated as CASSSPPKGQVEAFF.

This clonotype has more than one count but fewer than ten. This chain uses TRBV7-2 with TRBJ1-2, with 10 positions matching TRBD1. Looked up from germline, CDR1 is SGHTA and CDR2 is FQGNSA. The J segment lost 0 bases and the V segment lost 3 bases, leaving 1 base of the junction unmatched. The CDR3 spans 15 residues. The CDR3 region is CASSFGTGANYGYTF. The CDR3 region has the DNA TGTGCCAGCAGCTTCGGGACAGGGGCTAACTATGGCTACACCTTC.

The table lists this clonotype with many counts. The genes are TRBV5-1 and TRBJ2-7; the D is unclear. CDR3 length: 14 amino acids. CDR1 is SGHRS, CDR2 YFSETQ, per germline. Trimming shortened V by 0 bases and J by 7 bases, and 14 bases separated the two germline ends. The chain's CDR3 is CASSLVGSRDEQYF. CDR3 DNA: TGCGCCAGCAGCTTGGTTGGTTCCAGAGATGAGCAGTACTTC.

This clonotype appeared many times. The chain's CDR3 is CASSDIANTGELFF. In DNA form, the CDR3 reads TGTGCCAGCAGTGATATTGCGAACACCGGGGAGCTGTTTTTT. V is TRBV25-1 and J is TRBJ2-2; D gene ambiguous. V shed 3 bases and J shed 0 bases, with 5 bases lying between them. CDR1 and CDR2 (germline): MGHDK, SYGVNS. CDR3 length: 14 amino acids.

This clonotype was recorded at least ten times. The chain links TRBV12-3 or TRBV12-4 to TRBJ1-2; maybe TRBD1 (5 bases). V was cut by 6 bases and J by 2 bases, with 19 bases left in between. This CDR3 contains 16 residues. The CDR3 protein is CASSRTGLRDNYGYTF. In nucleotides, the CDR3 is TGTGCCAGCAGCCGAACCGGGCTCAGGGACAACTATGGCTACACCTTC.

The V gene is TRBV7-6, the J gene TRBJ1-2; perhaps TRBD1 as D (5 bases). V lost 1 base to trimming and J lost 7 bases, with 13 bases between them. Germline V lookup: CDR1 SGHVS, CDR2 FNYEAQ. The CDR3 sequence is 14 residues long. The CDR3 reads CASSLEDKGLGYTF. CDR3 sequence (DNA): TGTGCCAGCAGCTTAGAGGACAAGGGGCTTGGCTACACCTTC.